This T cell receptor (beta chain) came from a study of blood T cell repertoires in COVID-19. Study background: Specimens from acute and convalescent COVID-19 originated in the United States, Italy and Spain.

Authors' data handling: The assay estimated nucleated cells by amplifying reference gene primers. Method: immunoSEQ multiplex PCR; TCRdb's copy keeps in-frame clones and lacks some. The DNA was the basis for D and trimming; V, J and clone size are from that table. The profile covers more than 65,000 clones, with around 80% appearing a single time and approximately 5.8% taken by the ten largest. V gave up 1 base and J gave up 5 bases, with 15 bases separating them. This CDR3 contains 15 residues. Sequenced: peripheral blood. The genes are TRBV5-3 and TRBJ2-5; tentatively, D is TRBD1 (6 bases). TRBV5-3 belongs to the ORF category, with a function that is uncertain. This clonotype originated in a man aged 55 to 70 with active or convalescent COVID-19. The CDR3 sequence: CARSLSQGIRETQYF. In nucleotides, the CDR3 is TGTGCCAGAAGCTTGAGTCAGGGGATAAGGGAGACCCAGTACTTC.